This record concerns one TCR beta chain sequence. Its specificity is not known. V was pared by 0 bases and J by 0 bases, with 3 bases of the junction left unmatched. CDR3 length: 15 amino acids. The germline V gene has CDR1 SGHRS and CDR2 YFSETQ. This sample is part of a study of cytomegalovirus exposure and HLA in healthy donors. Whole-study findings and limits: Among CMV-associated TCR beta chains, most appeared HLA-restricted in a later analysis. It emerged from a later analysis that several of the most significant clusters appeared to be linked to common viral pathogens. Segments of the TCR beta V type were, in most cases, productive about 90% or about 30% of the time in an earlier analysis.

Primers: 60 Vbeta forward and 13 Jbeta reverse. Clones were read by immunoSEQ multiplex PCR, and TCRdb kept only the in-frame ones, dropping some. The sample is made up of approximately 70,000 clones, and the top ten hold roughly 5% of it. The chain has TRBV5-1 and TRBJ2-7, with 7 bases that match TRBD2. The clonotype comes from a woman aged 40 to 50 in good health and CMV-seropositive. Sequenced material: PBMCs. CDR3 loop: CASSLAGGNSYEQYF. The CDR3, as DNA: TGCGCCAGCAGCTTGGCGGGAGGTAACTCCTACGAGCAGTACTTC.